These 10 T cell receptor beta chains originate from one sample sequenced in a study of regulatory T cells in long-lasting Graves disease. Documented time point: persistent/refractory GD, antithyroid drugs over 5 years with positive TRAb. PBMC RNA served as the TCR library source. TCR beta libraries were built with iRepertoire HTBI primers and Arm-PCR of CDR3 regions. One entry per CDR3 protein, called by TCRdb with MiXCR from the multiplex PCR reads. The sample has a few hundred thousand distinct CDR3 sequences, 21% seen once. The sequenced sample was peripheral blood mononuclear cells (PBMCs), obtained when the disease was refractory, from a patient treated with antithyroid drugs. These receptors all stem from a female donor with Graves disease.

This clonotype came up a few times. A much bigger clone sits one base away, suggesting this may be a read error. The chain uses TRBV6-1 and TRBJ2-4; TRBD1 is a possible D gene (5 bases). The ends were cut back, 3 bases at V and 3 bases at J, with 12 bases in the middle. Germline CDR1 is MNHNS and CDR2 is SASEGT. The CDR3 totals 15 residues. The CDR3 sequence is CASSEATGDKNIQYF. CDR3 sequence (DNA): TGTGCCAGCAGTGAGGCCACAGGAGACAAAAACATTCAGTACTTC.

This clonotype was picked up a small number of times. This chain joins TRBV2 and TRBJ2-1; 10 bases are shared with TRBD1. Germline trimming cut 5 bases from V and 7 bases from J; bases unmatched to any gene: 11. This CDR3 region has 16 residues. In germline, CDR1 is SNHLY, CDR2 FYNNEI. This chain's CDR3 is CASSRTGTGARNEQFF. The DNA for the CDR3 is TGTGCCAGCAGTAGAACCGGGACAGGGGCTAGAAATGAGCAGTTCTTC.

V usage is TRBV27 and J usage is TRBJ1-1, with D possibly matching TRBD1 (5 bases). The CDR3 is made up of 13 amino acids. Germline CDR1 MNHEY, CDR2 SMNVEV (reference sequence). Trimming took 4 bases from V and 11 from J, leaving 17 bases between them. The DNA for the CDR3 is TGTGCCAGCAGTTGGTGGGGCAATATGGCTGCTTTCTTT. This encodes CASSWWGNMAAFF.

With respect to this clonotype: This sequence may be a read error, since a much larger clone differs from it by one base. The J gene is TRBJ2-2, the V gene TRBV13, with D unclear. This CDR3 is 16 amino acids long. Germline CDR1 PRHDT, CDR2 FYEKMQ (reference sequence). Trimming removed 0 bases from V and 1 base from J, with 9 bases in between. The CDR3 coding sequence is TGTGCCAGCAGCTTAGGGGTCCACCAGAACACCGGGGAGCTGTTTTTT. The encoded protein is CASSLGVHQNTGELFF.

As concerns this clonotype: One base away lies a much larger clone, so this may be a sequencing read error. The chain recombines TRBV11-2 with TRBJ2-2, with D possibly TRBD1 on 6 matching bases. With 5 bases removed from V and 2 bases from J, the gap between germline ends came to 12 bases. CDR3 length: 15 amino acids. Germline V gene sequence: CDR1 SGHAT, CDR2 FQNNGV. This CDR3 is CASSGRQDNTGELFF. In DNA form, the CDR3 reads TGTGCCAGCAGCGGTCGACAGGATAACACCGGGGAGCTGTTTTTT.

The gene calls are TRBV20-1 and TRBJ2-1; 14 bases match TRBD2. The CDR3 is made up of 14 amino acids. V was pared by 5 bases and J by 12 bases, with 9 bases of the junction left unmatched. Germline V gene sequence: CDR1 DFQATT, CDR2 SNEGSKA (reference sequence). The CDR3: CSAGTSGRTGGQFF. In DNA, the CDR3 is TGCAGTGCTGGGACTAGCGGGAGAACCGGTGGGCAGTTCTTC.

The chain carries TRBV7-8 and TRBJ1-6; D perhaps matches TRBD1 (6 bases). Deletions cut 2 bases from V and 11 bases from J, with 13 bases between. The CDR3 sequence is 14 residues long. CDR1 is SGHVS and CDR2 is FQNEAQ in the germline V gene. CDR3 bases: TGTGCCAGCAGCTTATCAGGGGATCGAACACCCCTCCACTTT. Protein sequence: CASSLSGDRTPLHF.

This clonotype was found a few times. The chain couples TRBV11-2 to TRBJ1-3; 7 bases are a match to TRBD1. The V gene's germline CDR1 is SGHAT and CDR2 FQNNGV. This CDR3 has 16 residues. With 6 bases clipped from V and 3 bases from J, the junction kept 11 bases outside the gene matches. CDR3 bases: TGTGCCAGCAGTACTGACAGGGCAAGTTTTGGAAACACCATATATTTT. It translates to CASSTDRASFGNTIYF.

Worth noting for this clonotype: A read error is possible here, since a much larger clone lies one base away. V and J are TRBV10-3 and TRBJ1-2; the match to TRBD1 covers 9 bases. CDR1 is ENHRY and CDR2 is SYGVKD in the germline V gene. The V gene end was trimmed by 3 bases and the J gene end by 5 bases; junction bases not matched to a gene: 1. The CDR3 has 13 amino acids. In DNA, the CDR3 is TGTGCCATCAGTGAAGGGACAGGGTATGGCTACACCTTC. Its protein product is CAISEGTGYGYTF.

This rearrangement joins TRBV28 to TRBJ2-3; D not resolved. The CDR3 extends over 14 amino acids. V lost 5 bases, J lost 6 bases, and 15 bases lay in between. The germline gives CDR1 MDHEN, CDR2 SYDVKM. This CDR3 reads CASSTNFPSDTQYF. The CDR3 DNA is TGTGCCAGCAGTACCAACTTCCCTTCGGATACGCAGTATTTT.